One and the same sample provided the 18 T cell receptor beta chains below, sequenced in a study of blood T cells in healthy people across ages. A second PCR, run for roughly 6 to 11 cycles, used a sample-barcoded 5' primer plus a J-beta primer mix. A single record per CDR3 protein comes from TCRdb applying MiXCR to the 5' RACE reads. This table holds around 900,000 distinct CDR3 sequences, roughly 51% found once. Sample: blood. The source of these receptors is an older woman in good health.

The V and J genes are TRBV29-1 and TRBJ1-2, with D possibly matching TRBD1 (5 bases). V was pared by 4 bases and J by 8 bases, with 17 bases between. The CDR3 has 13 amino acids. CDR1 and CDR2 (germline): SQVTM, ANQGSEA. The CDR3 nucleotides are TGCAGCGTTGGGAACGTAAGAGGGGAAGGCTACACCTTC. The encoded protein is CSVGNVRGEGYTF.

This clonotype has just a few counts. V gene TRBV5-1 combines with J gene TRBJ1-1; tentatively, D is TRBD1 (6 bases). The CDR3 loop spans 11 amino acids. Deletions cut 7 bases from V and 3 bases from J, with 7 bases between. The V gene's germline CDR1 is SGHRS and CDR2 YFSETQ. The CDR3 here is CASPGDTEAFF. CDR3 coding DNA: TGCGCCAGCCCAGGGGACACTGAAGCTTTCTTT.

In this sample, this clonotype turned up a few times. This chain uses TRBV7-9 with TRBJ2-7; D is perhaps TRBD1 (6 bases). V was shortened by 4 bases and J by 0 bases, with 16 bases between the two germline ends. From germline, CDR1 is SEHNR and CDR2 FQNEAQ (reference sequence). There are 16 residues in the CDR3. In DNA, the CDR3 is TGTGCCAGCAGCTCCACCGACAGGACGTCCTCCTACGAGCAGTACTTC. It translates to CASSSTDRTSSYEQYF.

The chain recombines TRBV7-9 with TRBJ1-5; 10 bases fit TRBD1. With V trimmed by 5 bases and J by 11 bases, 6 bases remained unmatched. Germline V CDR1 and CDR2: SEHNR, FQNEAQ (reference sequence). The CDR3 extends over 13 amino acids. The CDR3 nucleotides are TGTGCCAGCAGCCGGGACAGGGGATCGACCCAGCATTTT. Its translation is CASSRDRGSTQHF.

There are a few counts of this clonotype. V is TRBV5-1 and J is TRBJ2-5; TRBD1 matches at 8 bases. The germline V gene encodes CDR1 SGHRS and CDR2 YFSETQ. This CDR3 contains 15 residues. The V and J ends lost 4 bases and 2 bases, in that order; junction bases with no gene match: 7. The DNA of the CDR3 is TGCGCCAGCAGCAAAAATCGACAGGGGCAAGAGACCCAGTACTTC. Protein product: CASSKNRQGQETQYF.

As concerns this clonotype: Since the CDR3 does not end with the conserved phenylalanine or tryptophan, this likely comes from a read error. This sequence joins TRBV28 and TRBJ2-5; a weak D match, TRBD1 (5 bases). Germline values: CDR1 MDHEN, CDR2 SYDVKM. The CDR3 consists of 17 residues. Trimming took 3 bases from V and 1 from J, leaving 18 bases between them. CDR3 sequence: CASSLGGIRATQETQYY. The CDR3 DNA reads TGTGCCAGCAGTTTGGGCGGTATCAGGGCCACCCAAGAGACCCAGTACTAC.

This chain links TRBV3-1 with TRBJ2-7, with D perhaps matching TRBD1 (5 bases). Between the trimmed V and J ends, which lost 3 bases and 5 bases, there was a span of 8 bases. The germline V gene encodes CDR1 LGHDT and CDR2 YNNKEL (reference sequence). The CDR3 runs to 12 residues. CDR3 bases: TGTGCCAGCAGCCAGACACAGGACGAGCAGTACTTC. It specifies CASSQTQDEQYF.

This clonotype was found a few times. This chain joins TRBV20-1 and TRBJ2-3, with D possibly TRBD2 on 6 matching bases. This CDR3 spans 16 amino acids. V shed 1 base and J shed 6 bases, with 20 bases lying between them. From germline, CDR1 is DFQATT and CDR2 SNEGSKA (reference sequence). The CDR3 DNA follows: TGCAGTGCTAGAGCCCGACTAGGGTCCCGCGGCGATACGCAGTATTTT. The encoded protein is CSARARLGSRGDTQYF.

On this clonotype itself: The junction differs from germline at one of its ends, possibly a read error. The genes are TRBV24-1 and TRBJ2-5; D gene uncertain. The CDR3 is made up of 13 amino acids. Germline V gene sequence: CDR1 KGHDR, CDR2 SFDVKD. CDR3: CATGYLEQEAQYF. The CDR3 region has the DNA TGTGCCACCGGGTACTTGGAACAAGAGGCCCAGTACTTC.

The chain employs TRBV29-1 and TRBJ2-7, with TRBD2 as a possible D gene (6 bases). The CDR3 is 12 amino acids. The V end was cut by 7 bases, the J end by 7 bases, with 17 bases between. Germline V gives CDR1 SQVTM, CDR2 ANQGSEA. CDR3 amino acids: CSGSGSYNEQYF. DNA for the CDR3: TGCAGCGGTAGCGGCTCCTACAATGAGCAGTACTTC.

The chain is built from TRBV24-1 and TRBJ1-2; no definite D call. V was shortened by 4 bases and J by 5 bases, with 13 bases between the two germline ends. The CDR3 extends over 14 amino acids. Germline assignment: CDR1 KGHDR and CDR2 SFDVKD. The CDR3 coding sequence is TGTGCCACCAGTGACCCCGGACTCGCATATGGCTACACCTTC. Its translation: CATSDPGLAYGYTF.

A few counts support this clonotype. The CDR3 DNA is TGTGCCAGCAGCTCCTTCTCAGGCGAGCAGTACTTC. This gives the protein CASSSFSGEQYF. V is TRBV7-2 and J is TRBJ2-5; D unclear. The DNA end is a closer match to TRBJ2-7, so the J assignment may be wrong. Germline CDR1 SGHTA, CDR2 FQGNSA. The CDR3 has 12 amino acids.

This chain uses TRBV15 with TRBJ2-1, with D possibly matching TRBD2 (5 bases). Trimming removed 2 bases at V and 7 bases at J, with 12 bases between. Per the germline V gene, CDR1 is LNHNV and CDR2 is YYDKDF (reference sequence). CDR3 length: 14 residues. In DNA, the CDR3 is TGTGCCACCAGCAGAACGGGATATGGGAATGAGCAGTTCTTC. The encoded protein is CATSRTGYGNEQFF.

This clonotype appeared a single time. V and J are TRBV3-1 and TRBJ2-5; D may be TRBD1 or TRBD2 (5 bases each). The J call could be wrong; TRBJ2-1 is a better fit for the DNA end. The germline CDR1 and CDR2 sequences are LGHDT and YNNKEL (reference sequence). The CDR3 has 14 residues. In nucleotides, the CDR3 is TGTGCCAGCAGCCAAGACGGGGAAATCGGGACCCAGTTCTTC. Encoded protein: CASSQDGEIGTQFF.

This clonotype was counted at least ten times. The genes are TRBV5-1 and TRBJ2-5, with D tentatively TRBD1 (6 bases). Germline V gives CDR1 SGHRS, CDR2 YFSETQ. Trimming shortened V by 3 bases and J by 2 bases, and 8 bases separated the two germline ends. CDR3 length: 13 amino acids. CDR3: CASSSGQQETQYF. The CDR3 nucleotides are TGCGCCAGCAGCTCAGGACAGCAAGAGACCCAGTACTTC.

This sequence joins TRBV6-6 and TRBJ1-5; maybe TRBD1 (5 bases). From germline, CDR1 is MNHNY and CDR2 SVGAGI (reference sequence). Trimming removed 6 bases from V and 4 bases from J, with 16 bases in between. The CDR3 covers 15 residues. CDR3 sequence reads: CASRFEQGQNQPQHF. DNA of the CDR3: TGTGCCAGCAGATTCGAGCAGGGCCAGAATCAGCCCCAGCATTTT.

This CDR3 is CASSLAVWRDRHWGTDTQYF. In nucleotides, the CDR3 is TGTGCCAGCAGCTTAGCGGTCTGGCGGGATAGACATTGGGGCACAGATACGCAGTATTTT. The chain is built from TRBV7-2 and TRBJ2-3; possibly TRBD2 for D (6 bases). This CDR3 has 20 amino acids. The germline V gene has CDR1 SGHTA and CDR2 FQGNSA. Trimming removed 0 bases at V and 1 base at J, with 23 bases between.

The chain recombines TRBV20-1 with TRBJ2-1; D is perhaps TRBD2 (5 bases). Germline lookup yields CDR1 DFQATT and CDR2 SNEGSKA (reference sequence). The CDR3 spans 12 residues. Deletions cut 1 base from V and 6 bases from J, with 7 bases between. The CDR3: CSARGAGNEQFF. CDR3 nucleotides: TGCAGTGCTAGAGGGGCGGGCAATGAGCAGTTCTTC.